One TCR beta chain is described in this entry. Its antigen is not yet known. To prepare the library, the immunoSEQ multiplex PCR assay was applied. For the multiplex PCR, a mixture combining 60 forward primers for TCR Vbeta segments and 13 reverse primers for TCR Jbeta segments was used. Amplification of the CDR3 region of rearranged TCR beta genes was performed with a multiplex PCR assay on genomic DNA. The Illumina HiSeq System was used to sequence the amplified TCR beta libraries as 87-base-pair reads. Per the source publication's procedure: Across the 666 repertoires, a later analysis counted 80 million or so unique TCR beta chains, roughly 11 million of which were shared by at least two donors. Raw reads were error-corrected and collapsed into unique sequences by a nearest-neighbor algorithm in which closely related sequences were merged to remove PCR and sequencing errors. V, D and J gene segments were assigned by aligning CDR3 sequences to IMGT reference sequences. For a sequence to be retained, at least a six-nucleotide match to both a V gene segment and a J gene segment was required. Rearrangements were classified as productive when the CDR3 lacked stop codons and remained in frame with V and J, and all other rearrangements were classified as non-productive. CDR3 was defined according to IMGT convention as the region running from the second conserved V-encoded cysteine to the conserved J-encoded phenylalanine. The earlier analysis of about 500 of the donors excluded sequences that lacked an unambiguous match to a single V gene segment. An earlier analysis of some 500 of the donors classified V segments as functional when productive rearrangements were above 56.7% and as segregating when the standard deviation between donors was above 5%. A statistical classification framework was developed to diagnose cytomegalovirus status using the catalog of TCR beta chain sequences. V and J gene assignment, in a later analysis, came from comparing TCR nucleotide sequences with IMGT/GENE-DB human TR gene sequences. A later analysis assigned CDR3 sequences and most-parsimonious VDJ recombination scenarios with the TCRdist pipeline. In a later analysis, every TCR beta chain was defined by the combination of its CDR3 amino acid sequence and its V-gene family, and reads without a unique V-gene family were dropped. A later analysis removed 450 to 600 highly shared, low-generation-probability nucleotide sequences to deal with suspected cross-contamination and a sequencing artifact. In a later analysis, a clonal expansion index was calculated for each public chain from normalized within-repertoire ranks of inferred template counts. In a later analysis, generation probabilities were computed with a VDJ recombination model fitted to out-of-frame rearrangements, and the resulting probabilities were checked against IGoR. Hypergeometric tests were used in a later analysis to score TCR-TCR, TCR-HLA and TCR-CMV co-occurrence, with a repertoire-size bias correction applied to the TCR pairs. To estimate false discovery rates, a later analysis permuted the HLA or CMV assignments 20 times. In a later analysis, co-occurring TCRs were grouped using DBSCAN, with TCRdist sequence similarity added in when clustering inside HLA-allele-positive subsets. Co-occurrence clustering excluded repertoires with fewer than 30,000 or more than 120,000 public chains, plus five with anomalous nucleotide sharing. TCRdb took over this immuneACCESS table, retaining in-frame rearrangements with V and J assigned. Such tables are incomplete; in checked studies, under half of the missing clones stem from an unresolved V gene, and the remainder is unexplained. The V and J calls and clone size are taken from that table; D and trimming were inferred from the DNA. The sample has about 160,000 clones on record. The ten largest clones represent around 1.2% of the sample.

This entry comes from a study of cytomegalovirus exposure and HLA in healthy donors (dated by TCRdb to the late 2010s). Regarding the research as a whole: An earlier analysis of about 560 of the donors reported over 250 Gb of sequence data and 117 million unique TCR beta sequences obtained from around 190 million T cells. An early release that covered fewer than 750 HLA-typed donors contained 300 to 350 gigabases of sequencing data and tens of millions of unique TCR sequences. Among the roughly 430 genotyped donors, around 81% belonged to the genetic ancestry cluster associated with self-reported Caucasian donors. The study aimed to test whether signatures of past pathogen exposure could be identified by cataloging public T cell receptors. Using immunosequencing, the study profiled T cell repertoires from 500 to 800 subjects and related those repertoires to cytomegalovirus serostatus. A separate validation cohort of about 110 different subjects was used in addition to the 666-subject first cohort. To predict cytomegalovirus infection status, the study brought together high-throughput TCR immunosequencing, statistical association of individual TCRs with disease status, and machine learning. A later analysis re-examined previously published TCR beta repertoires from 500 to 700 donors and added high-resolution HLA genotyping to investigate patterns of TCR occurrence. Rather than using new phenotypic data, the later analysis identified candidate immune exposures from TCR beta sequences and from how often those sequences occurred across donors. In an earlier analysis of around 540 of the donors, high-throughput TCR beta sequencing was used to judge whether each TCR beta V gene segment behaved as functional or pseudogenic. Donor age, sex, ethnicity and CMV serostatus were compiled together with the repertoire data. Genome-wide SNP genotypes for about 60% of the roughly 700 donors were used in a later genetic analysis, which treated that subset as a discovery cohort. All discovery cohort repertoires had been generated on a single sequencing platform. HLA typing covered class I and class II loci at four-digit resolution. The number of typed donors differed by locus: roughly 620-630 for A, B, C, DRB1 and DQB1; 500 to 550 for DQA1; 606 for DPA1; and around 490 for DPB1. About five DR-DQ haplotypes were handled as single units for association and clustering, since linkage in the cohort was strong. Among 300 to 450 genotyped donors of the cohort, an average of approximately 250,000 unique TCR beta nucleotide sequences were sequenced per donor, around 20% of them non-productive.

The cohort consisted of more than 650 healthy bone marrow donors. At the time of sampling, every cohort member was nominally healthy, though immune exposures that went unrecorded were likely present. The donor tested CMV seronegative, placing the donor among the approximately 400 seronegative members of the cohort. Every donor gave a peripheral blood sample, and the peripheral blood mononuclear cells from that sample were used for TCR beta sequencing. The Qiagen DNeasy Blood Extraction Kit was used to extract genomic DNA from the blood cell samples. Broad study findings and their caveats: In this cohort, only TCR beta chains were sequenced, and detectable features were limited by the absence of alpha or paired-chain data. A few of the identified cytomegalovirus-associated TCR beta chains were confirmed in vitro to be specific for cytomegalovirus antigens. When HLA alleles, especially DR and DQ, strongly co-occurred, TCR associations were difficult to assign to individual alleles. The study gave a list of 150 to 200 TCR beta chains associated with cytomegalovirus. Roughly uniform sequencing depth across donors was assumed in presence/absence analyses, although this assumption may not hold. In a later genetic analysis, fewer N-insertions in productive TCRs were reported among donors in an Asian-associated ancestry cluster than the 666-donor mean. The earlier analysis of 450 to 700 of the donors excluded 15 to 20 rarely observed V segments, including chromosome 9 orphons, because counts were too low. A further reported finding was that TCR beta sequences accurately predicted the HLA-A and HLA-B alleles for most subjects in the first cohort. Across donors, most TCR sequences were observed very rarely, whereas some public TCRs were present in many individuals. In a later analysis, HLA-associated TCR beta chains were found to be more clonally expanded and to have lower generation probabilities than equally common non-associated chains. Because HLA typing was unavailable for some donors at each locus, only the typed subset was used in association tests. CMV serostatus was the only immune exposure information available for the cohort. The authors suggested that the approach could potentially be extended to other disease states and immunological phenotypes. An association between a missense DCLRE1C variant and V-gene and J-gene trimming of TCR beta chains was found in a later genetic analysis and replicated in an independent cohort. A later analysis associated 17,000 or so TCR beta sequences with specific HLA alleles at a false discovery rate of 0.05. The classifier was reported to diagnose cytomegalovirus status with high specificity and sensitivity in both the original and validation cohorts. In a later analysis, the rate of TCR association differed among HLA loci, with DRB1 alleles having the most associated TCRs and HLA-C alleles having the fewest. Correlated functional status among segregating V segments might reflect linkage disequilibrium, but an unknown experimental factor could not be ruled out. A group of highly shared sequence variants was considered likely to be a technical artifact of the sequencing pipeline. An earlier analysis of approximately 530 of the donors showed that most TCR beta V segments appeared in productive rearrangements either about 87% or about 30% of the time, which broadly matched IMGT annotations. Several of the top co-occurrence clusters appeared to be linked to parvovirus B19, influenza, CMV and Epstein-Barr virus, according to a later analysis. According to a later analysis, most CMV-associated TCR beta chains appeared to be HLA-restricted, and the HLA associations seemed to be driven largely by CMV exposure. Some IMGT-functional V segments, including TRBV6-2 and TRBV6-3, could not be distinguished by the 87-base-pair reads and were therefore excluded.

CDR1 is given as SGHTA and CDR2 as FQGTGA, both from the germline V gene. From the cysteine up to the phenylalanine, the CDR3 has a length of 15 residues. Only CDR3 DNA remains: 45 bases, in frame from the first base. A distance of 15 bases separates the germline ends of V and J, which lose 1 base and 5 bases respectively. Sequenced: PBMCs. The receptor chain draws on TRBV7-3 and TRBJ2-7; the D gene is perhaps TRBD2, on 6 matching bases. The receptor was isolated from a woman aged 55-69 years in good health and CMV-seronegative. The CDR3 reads CASSLRAGLPHEQYF. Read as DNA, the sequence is TGTGCCAGCAGCTTAAGGGCGGGACTCCCGCACGAGCAGTACTTC.